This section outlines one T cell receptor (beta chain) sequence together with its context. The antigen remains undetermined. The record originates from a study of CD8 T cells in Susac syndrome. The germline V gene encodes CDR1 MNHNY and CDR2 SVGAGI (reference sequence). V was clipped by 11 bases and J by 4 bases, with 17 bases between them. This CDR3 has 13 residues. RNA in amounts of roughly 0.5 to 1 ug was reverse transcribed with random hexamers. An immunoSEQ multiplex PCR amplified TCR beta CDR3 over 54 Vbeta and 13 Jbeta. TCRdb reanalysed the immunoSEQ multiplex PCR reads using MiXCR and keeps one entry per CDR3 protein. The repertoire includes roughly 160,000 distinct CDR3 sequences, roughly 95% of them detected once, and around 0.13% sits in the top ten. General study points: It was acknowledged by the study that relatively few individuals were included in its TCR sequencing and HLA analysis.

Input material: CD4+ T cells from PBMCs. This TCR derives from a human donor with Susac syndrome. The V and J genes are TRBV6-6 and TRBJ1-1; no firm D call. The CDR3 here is CAANPMGSTEAFF. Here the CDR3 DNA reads TGTGCCGCAAACCCTATGGGCAGCACTGAAGCTTTCTTT.